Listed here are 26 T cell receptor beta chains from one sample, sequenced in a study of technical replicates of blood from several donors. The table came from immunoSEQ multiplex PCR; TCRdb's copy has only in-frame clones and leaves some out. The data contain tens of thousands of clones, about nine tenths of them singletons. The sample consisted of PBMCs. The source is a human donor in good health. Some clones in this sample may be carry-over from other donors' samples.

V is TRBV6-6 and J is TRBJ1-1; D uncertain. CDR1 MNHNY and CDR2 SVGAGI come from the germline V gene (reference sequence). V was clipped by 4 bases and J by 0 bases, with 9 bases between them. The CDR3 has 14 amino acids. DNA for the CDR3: TGTGCCAGCAGTTCGGTATCCATGAACACTGAAGCTTTCTTT. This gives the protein CASSSVSMNTEAFF.

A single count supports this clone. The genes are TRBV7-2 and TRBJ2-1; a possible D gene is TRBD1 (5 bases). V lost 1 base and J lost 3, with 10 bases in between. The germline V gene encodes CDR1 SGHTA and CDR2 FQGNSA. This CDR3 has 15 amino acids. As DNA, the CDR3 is TGTGCCAGCAGCTTAGAGGGAAGGGGCTACAATGAGCAGTTCTTC. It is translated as CASSLEGRGYNEQFF.

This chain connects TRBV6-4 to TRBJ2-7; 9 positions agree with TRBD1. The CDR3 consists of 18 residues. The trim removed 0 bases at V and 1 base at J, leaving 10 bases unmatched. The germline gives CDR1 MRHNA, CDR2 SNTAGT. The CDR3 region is CASSDSMGTGLNSYEQYF. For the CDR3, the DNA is TGTGCCAGCAGTGACTCGATGGGGACAGGGCTTAATTCCTACGAGCAGTACTTC.

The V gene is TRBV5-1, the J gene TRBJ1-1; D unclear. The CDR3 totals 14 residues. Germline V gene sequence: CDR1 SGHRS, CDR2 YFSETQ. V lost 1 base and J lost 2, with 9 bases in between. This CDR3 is CASSLFGSNTEAFF. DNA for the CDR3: TGCGCCAGCAGCTTGTTCGGTTCAAACACTGAAGCTTTCTTT.

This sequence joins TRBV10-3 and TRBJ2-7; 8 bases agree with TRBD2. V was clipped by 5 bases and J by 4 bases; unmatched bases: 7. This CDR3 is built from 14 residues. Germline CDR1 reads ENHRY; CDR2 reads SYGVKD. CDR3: CAISTGTGGYEQYF. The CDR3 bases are TGTGCCATCAGTACCGGGACGGGGGGGTACGAGCAGTACTTC.

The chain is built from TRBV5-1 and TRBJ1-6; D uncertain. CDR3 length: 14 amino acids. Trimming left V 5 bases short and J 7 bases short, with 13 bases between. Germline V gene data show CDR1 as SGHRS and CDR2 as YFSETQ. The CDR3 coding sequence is TGCGCCAGCAGTCTAGGGAGTTCCAATTCACCCCTCCACTTT. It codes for CASSLGSSNSPLHF.

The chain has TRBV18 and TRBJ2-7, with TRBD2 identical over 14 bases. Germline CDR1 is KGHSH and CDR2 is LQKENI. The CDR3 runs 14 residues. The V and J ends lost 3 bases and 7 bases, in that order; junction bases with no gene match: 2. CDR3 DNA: TGTGCCAGCTCACCGGGACTAGCGGGAGTAGAGCAGTACTTC. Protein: CASSPGLAGVEQYF.

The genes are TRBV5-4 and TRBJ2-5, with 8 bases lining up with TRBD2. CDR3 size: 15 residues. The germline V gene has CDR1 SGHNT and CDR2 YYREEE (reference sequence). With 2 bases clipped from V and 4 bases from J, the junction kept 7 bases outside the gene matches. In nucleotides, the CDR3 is TGTGCCAGCAGCTTAAGATTAGCGGGGATAGAGACCCAGTACTTC. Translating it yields CASSLRLAGIETQYF.

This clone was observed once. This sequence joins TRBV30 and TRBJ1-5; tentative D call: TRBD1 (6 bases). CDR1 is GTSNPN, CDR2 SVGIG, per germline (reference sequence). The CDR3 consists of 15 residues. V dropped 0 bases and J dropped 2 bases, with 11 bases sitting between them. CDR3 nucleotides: TGTGCCTGGAGTGTAAAAGGGGGTGGCAATCAGCCCCAGCATTTT. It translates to CAWSVKGGGNQPQHF. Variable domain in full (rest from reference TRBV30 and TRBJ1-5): SQTIHQWPATLVQPVGSPLSLECTVEGTSNPNLYWYRQAAGRGLQLLFYSVGIGQISSEVPQNLSASRPQDRQFILSSKKLLLSDSGFYLCAWSVKGGGNQPQHFGDGTRLSIL.

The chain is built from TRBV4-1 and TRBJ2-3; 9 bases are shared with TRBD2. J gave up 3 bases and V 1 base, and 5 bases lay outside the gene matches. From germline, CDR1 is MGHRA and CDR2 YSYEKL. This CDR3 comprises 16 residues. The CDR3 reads CASSQVAGGFTDTQYF. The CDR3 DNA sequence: TGCGCCAGCAGCCAAGTCGCGGGGGGGTTTACAGATACGCAGTATTTT.

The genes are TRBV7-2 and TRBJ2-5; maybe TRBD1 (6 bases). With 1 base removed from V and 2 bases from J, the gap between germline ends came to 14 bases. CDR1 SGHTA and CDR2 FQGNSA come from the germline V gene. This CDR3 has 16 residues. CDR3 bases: TGTGCCAGCAGCTTAGAAGGTTGGGGGCGGCAAGAGACCCAGTACTTC. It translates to CASSLEGWGRQETQYF.

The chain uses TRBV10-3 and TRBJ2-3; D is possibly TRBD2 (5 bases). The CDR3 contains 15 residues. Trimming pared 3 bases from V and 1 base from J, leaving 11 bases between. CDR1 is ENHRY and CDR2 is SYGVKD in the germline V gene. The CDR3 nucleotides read TGTGCCATCAGTGAAAGCAGCGGAGGCACAGATACGCAGTATTTT. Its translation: CAISESSGGTDTQYF.

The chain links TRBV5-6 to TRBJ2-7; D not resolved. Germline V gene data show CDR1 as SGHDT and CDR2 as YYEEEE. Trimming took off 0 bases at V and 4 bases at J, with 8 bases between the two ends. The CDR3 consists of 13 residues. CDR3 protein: CASSLEQDYEQYF. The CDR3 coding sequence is TGTGCCAGCAGCTTGGAACAAGATTACGAGCAGTACTTC.

The CDR3 loop is CASSSRESSYEQYF. As DNA, the CDR3 is TGCGCCAGCAGCAGCCGGGAGTCCTCCTACGAGCAGTACTTC. V is TRBV5-1 and J is TRBJ2-7; maybe TRBD2 (6 bases). CDR1 is SGHRS, CDR2 YFSETQ, per germline. The CDR3 is 14 residues long. Trimming cost V 4 bases and J 0 bases, with 11 bases left between them.

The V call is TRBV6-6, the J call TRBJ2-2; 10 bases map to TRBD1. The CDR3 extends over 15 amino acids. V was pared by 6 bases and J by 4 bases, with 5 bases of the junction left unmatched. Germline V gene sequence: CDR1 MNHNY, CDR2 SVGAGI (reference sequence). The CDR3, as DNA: TGTGCCAGCAGCCGACAGGGGGCCGGCACCGGGGAGCTGTTTTTT. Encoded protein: CASSRQGAGTGELFF.

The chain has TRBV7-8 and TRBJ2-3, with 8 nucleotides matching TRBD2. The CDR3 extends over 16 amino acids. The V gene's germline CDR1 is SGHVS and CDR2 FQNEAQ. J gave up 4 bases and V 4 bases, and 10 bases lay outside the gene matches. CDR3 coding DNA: TGTGCCAGCAGCTCTGGAGTAGCGGGATCCTCAGATACGCAGTATTTT. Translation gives CASSSGVAGSSDTQYF.

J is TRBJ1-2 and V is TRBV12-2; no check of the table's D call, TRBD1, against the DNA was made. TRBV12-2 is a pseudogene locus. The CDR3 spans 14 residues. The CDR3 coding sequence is TGTGCAAGTCGCTTAGCCACAGGGAGCGAAGAATACACCTTC. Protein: CASRLATGSEEYTF.

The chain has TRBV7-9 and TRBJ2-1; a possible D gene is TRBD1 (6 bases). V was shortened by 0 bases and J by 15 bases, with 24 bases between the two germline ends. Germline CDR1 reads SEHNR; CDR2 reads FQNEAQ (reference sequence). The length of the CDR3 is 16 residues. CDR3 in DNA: TGTGCCAGCAGCTTAGCGGGGGATACAGGGTTTCTAGATGGGTTCTTC. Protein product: CASSLAGDTGFLDGFF.

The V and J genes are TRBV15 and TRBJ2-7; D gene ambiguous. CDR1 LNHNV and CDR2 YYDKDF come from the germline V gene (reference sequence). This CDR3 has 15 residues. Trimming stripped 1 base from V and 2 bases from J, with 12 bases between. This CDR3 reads CATSRGRGPTYEQYF. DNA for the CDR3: TGTGCCACCAGCAGAGGCAGAGGCCCGACCTACGAGCAGTACTTC.

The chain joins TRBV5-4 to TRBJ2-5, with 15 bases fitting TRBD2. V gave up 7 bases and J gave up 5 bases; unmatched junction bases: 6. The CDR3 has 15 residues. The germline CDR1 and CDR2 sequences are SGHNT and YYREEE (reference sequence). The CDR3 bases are TGTGCCAGCGGGACTAGCGGGGGGATCGGGGAGACCCAGTACTTC. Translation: CASGTSGGIGETQYF.

Here the CDR3 DNA reads TGTGCCAGCAGCCTAGGGGTTGGGACAGCTTACGAGCAGTACTTC. This encodes CASSLGVGTAYEQYF. This rearrangement joins TRBV11-3 to TRBJ2-7, with TRBD1 matching 7 bases. J lost 4 bases, V lost 5 bases, and 11 bases had no gene match. Germline V gene lookup returns CDR1 SGHNT and CDR2 YENEEA. This CDR3 comprises 15 residues.

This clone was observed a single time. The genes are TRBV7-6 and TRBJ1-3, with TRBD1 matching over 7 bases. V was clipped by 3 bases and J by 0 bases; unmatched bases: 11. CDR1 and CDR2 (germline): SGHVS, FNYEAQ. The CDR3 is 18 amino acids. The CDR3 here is CASSFAGQGEISGNTIYF. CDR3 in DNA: TGTGCCAGCAGCTTTGCGGGCCAGGGGGAGATCTCTGGAAACACCATATATTTT.

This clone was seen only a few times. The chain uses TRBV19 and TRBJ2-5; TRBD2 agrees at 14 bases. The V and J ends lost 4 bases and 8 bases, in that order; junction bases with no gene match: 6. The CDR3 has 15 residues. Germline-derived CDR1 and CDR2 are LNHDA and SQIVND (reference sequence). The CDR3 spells CASSTGTSGSETQYF. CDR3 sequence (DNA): TGTGCCAGTAGTACCGGGACTAGCGGGAGTGAAACCCAGTACTTC.

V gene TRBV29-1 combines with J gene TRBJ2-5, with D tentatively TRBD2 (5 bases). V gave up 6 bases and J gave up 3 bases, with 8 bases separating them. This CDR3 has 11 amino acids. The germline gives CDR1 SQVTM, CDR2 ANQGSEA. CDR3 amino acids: CSVTGKETQYF. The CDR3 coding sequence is TGCAGCGTCACGGGGAAAGAGACCCAGTACTTC. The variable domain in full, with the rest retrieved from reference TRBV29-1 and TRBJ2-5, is SAVISQKPSRDICQRGTSLTIQCQVDSQVTMMFWYRQQPGQSLTLIATANQGSEATYESGFVIDKFPISRPNLTFSTLTVSNMSPEDSSIYLCSVTGKETQYFGPGTRLLVL.

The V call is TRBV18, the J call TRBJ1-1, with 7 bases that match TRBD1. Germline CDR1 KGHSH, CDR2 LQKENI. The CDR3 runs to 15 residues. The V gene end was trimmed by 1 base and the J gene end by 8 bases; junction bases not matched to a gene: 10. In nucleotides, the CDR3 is TGTGCCAGCTCACCACAGGGGGCCGAATTTGGGGAAGCTTTCTTT. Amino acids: CASSPQGAEFGEAFF.

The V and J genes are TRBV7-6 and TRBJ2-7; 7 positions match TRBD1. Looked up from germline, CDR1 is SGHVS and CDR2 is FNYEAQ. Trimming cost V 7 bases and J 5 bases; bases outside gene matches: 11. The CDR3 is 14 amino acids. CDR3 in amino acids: CASTSGAGGNEQYF. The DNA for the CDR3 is TGTGCCAGCACCTCCGGGGCAGGGGGAAACGAGCAGTACTTC. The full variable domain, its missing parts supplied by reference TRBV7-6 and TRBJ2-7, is GAGVSQSPRYKVTKRGQDVALRCDPISGHVSLYWYRQALGQGPEFLTYFNYEAQQDKSGLPNDRFSAERPEGSISTLTIQRTEQRDSAMYRCASTSGAGGNEQYFGPGTRLTVT.